This T cell receptor beta chain was identified during a study of cytotoxic CD8 clonotypes in ibrutinib-treated CLL. For the study at large: Patients: 11 relapsed/refractory, more than 14 treatment-naive, 17 to 18 IGHV unmutated. Among the samples, the mean was approximately 260,000 productive templates and fewer than 95,000 productive rearrangements.

Trimming removed 0 bases from V and 3 bases from J, with 1 base in between. Germline V lookup: CDR1 SGHKS, CDR2 YYEKEE (reference sequence). The CDR3 has 11 amino acids. Measured with immunoSEQ multiplex PCR; TCRdb has only the in-frame clones, and not every one. The sample lists around 70,000 clones, 75% to 95% occurring once. A remark on this clone: Its cognate antigen is unknown.

Study-wide results and limits: Clonality was higher at ibrutinib response and returned toward baseline at progression. Patients had baseline clonality above age-matched healthy donors, and this clonality moved with circulating CD8+ T-cell counts.

Sequences were derived from PBMCs, sampled after 12 months of ibrutinib treatment. This chain links TRBV5-5 with TRBJ2-7; no clear D gene. This sequence originates from a human donor with chronic lymphocytic leukemia. CDR3 sequence (DNA): TGTGCCAGCAGCTTGGGCTACGAGCAGTACTTC. It encodes CASSLGYEQYF.